The entry below describes one T cell receptor beta chain. The data derive from a study of beta chain features in type 1 diabetes. Reverse transcribing all isolated RNA meant expressed TCRB transcripts were sequenced. TCRdb's table, derived via immunoSEQ multiplex PCR, lists solely in-frame clones and lacks some. The sample lists a few hundred thousand clones; around 15% were seen once. Germline V lookup: CDR1 SQVTM, CDR2 ANQGSEA. This CDR3 region has 12 residues. V dropped 0 bases and J dropped 6 bases, with 8 bases sitting between them. The specimen sequenced was central memory CD4+ T cells from blood. This TCR was recovered from a man aged 25 to 40 in good health. The chain combines TRBV29-1 with TRBJ1-1; D remains ambiguous. The CDR3 is CSVEDTGAEAFF. As DNA, the CDR3 is TGCAGCGTTGAAGATACCGGGGCTGAAGCTTTCTTT.